These 28 T cell receptor beta chains came from one sample sequenced in a study of cytomegalovirus exposure and HLA in healthy donors. The study ran its PCR with 60 Vbeta and 13 Jbeta primers. Sequencing was performed with immunoSEQ multiplex PCR; in TCRdb, only in-frame clones are kept and a portion is missing. The sample includes about 76,000 clones, 60% to 75% of them seen just once. The sample was PBMCs. These receptors were obtained from a woman aged 40-49 years in good health and CMV-seropositive.

The rearrangement uses TRBV6-4 and TRBJ2-1; the match to TRBD2 covers 10 bases. The CDR3 extends over 14 amino acids. Germline CDR1 reads MRHNA; CDR2 reads SNTAGT. The ends lost 2 bases at V and 8 bases at J; junction bases unmatched: 3. CDR3 nucleotides: TGTGCCAGCAGTGACATAGCGGGAGGCCATGAGCAGTTCTTC. Its translation: CASSDIAGGHEQFF.

The V and J genes are TRBV30 and TRBJ1-4; perhaps TRBD1 as D (6 bases). The CDR3 length is 13 residues. Looked up from germline, CDR1 is GTSNPN and CDR2 is SVGIG (reference sequence). V was shortened by 3 bases and J by 14 bases, with 19 bases between the two germline ends. The CDR3 here is CAWSRKQGWGLFF. DNA for the CDR3: TGTGCCTGGAGCAGAAAACAGGGCTGGGGGCTGTTTTTT.

V gene TRBV5-6 combines with J gene TRBJ1-5, with D perhaps TRBD1 (5 bases). V was shortened by 3 bases and J by 4 bases, with 14 bases between the two germline ends. The CDR3 totals 15 residues. Per the germline V gene, CDR1 is SGHDT and CDR2 is YYEEEE. The CDR3 here is CASSSSQTGNQPQHF. The CDR3 DNA follows: TGTGCCAGCAGCTCTTCACAAACAGGAAATCAGCCCCAGCATTTT.

The chain employs TRBV11-2 and TRBJ2-7; TRBD2 aligns across 11 bases. J lost 2 bases, V lost 0 bases, and 9 bases had no gene match. The CDR3 consists of 18 residues. Germline V gives CDR1 SGHAT, CDR2 FQNNGV. The CDR3 protein is CASSLESSGRERTYEQYF. The CDR3 nucleotides read TGTGCCAGCAGCTTAGAGAGTAGCGGGAGGGAGAGAACCTACGAGCAGTACTTC.

The rearrangement links TRBV5-5 to TRBJ2-5; 7 bases are shared with TRBD1. The V and J ends lost 0 bases and 4 bases, in that order; junction bases with no gene match: 3. CDR1 and CDR2 from the germline V gene are SGHKS and YYEKEE (reference sequence). The CDR3 is 14 residues long. The CDR3 region has the DNA TGTGCCAGCAGCTTGGATCCAGGGGGAGAGACCCAGTACTTC. The encoded protein is CASSLDPGGETQYF.

This rearrangement joins TRBV6-1 to TRBJ2-1; the match to TRBD2 covers 11 bases. This CDR3 has 15 residues. The V gene end was trimmed by 7 bases and the J gene end by 4 bases; junction bases not matched to a gene: 6. The germline V gene has CDR1 MNHNS and CDR2 SASEGT. In DNA form, the CDR3 reads TGTGCCAGCAATCCTAGACTAGCGGGATACAATGAGCAGTTCTTC. Translating it yields CASNPRLAGYNEQFF.

The chain has TRBV19 and TRBJ2-7; 7 nucleotides agree with TRBD2. J gave up 0 bases and V 4 bases, and 9 bases lay outside the gene matches. CDR1 LNHDA and CDR2 SQIVND come from the germline V gene (reference sequence). The CDR3 covers 16 residues. CDR3 sequence: CASSSRLARSSYEQYF. Written as DNA, the CDR3 is TGTGCCAGTAGTAGCCGACTAGCCCGAAGCTCCTACGAGCAGTACTTC.

The chain recombines TRBV5-5 with TRBJ1-1; D is uncertain. Germline loops: CDR1 SGHKS, CDR2 YYEKEE (reference sequence). This CDR3 contains 14 residues. With 2 bases removed from V and 0 bases from J, the gap between germline ends came to 8 bases. CDR3 amino acids: CASSFGGMNTEAFF. The CDR3 nucleotides are TGTGCCAGCAGCTTCGGAGGAATGAACACTGAAGCTTTCTTT.

There are a few counts of this clone. The CDR3 reads CASSLSKGLGDSVEETQYF. The CDR3 coding sequence is TGTGCCAGCAGTTTATCGAAGGGGTTGGGGGACAGCGTGGAAGAGACCCAGTACTTC. The chain has TRBV28 and TRBJ2-5; 7 positions agree with TRBD1. Germline V gene sequence: CDR1 MDHEN, CDR2 SYDVKM. J lost 3 bases, V lost 1 base, and 17 bases had no gene match. The CDR3 is made up of 19 amino acids.

V gene TRBV5-1 combines with J gene TRBJ2-7; 7 positions agree with TRBD1. Germline values: CDR1 SGHRS, CDR2 YFSETQ. The J segment lost 6 bases and the V segment lost 3 bases, leaving 3 bases of the junction unmatched. CDR3 length: 12 amino acids. CDR3 bases: TGCGCCAGCAGCTACACAGGGGCCGAGCAGTACTTC. Encoded protein: CASSYTGAEQYF.

CDR3: CASSAGATNEKLFF. Here the CDR3 DNA reads TGTGCCAGCAGCGCAGGGGCAACTAATGAAAAACTGTTTTTT. V and J are TRBV9 and TRBJ1-4; weak D call: TRBD1 (6 bases). The germline V gene encodes CDR1 SGDLS and CDR2 YYNGEE. CDR3 size: 14 residues. Trimming left V 3 bases short and J 0 bases short, with 6 bases between.

The chain uses TRBV25-1 and TRBJ2-7; unclear D gene. The CDR3 consists of 14 residues. The germline V and J ends were trimmed by 1 base and 3 bases, with 10 bases remaining between them. Germline CDR1 MGHDK, CDR2 SYGVNS. The CDR3 DNA reads as TGTGCCAGCAGTGAATCACAGAGATTCTACGAGCAGTACTTC. Its protein is CASSESQRFYEQYF.

The rearrangement uses TRBV4-1 and TRBJ1-5, with D uncertain. Germline-derived CDR1 and CDR2 are MGHRA and YSYEKL. The CDR3 is 13 residues long. V lost 0 bases and J 6 bases, leaving 6 bases between the germline ends. As DNA, the CDR3 is TGCGCCAGCAGCCAAGACGGGAGTCAGCCCCAGCATTTT. Residues: CASSQDGSQPQHF.

The V and J genes are TRBV7-2 and TRBJ2-7; possible D gene TRBD2, 6 bases. The CDR3 sequence is 15 residues long. From germline, CDR1 is SGHTA and CDR2 FQGNSA. Deletions cut 0 bases from V and 4 bases from J, with 13 bases between. CDR3 DNA sequence: TGTGCCAGCAGCTTAGCGTGGGGGGACCGTTACGAGCAGTACTTC. This translates into CASSLAWGDRYEQYF.

V usage is TRBV18 and J usage is TRBJ1-2; a possible D gene is TRBD1 (5 bases). The V gene lost 1 base and the J gene lost 4 bases, with 16 bases spanning the gap. In germline, CDR1 is KGHSH, CDR2 LQKENI. The CDR3 is 16 residues long. The CDR3 sequence: CASSPLDTQLGYGYTF. The CDR3 DNA is TGTGCCAGCTCACCACTGGACACCCAGTTGGGCTATGGCTACACCTTC.

This chain links TRBV15 with TRBJ2-6; D is perhaps TRBD1 (5 bases). This CDR3 contains 16 residues. The V gene lost 0 bases and the J gene lost 0 bases, with 6 bases spanning the gap. CDR1 is LNHNV, CDR2 YYDKDF, per germline (reference sequence). The CDR3 DNA reads TGTGCCACCAGCAGAGAAGGGGTCTCTGGGGCCAACGTCCTGACTTTC. Protein product: CATSREGVSGANVLTF.

A remark on this clone: The junction shows a germline mismatch at one end, possibly a read error. V usage is TRBV7-2 and J usage is TRBJ1-1, with D unresolved. CDR3 length: 12 amino acids. Germline lookup yields CDR1 SGHTA and CDR2 FQGNSA. For the CDR3, the DNA is TGTGCCAGCAGCTCCACCTGGGCAGCCTCCGACTTT. Translation: CASSSTWAASDF.

V usage is TRBV5-1 and J usage is TRBJ2-2, with 7 bases that match TRBD1. This CDR3 region has 15 residues. V dropped 0 bases and J dropped 5; count of bases not matched to a gene: 4. In germline, CDR1 is SGHRS, CDR2 YFSETQ. In DNA, the CDR3 is TGCGCCAGCAGCTTGGTGACAGGGAGTACCGGGGAGCTGTTTTTT. This codes for CASSLVTGSTGELFF.

The chain uses TRBV4-2 and TRBJ2-5; TRBD2 aligns across 9 bases. The DNA end favors TRBJ2-7, so the J call may be wrong. The CDR3 sequence is 16 residues long. Germline loops: CDR1 LGHNA, CDR2 YNFKEQ. CDR3 sequence reads: CASSQDSTSGTYEQYF. For the CDR3, the DNA is TGTGCCAGCAGCCAAGATTCGACTAGCGGTACCTACGAGCAGTACTTC.

J is TRBJ2-1 and V is TRBV29-1; 8 positions agree with TRBD2. From germline, CDR1 is SQVTM and CDR2 ANQGSEA. J gave up 8 bases and V 1 base, and 1 base lay outside the gene matches. This CDR3 contains 12 residues. This CDR3 is CSVEGTSHEQFF. The CDR3 bases are TGCAGCGTTGAAGGGACTAGCCATGAGCAGTTCTTC.

This chain links TRBV7-9 with TRBJ1-1; D unclear. Germline values: CDR1 SEHNR, CDR2 FQNEAQ (reference sequence). The CDR3 runs to 14 residues. Trimming took off 2 bases at V and 2 bases at J, with 9 bases between the two ends. The CDR3 nucleotides are TGTGCCAGCAGCTTACGGGAAGGTAACACTGAAGCTTTCTTT. Encoded protein: CASSLREGNTEAFF. The full variable domain, with the rest looked up from reference TRBV7-9 and TRBJ1-1, is DTGVSQNPRHKITKRGQNVTFRCDPISEHNRLYWYRQTLGQGPEFLTYFQNEAQLEKSRLLSDRFSAERPKGSFSTLEIQRTEQGDSAMYLCASSLREGNTEAFFGQGTRLTVV.

The gene calls are TRBV5-6 and TRBJ1-2, with 10 bases fitting TRBD1. The CDR3 sequence is 14 residues long. Trimming at V came to 4 bases and at J to 5 bases, leaving 5 bases not matched to a gene. Germline V gives CDR1 SGHDT, CDR2 YYEEEE. The CDR3 DNA follows: TGTGCCAGCAGCGATGGACAGGGGGTGTATGGCTACACCTTC. Translating it yields CASSDGQGVYGYTF.

The chain has TRBV5-4 and TRBJ1-2, with a tentative D call TRBD1 (6 bases). CDR3 length: 13 residues. Germline V gene sequence: CDR1 SGHNT, CDR2 YYREEE (reference sequence). V gave up 4 bases and J gave up 0 bases, with 7 bases separating them. The CDR3 region is CASSGDTNYGYTF. CDR3 bases: TGTGCCAGCAGCGGGGACACTAACTATGGCTACACCTTC.

This clone appeared once. V gene TRBV6-5 combines with J gene TRBJ2-3, with D unresolved. CDR1 is MNHEY and CDR2 is SVGAGI in the germline V gene. V lost 6 bases and J lost 5, with 9 bases in between. This CDR3 contains 12 residues. CDR3 DNA: TGTGCCAGCAGCATATCGGTAGATACGCAGTATTTT. Protein product: CASSISVDTQYF.

This clone was detected only once. This rearrangement joins TRBV4-2 to TRBJ2-7; possible D gene TRBD1, 5 bases. This CDR3 contains 15 residues. The germline V gene has CDR1 LGHNA and CDR2 YNFKEQ. Between the trimmed V and J ends, which lost 0 bases and 3 bases, there was a span of 12 bases. The CDR3 nucleotides read TGTGCCAGCAGCCAAGAGAACGACAGTAACTACGAGCAGTACTTC. It codes for CASSQENDSNYEQYF.

This clone was picked up a small number of times. The V and J genes are TRBV11-2 and TRBJ1-1; a possible D gene is TRBD1 (5 bases). Trimming removed 2 bases from V and 10 bases from J, with 14 bases in between. The CDR3 is made up of 13 amino acids. Germline V gene data show CDR1 as SGHAT and CDR2 as FQNNGV. CDR3 DNA sequence: TGTGCCAGCAGCTTATTTTTCTCCAGGGCAGCTTTCTTT. Translation gives CASSLFFSRAAFF.

The chain links TRBV7-2 to TRBJ2-2; D not resolved. Deletions cut 5 bases from V and 4 bases from J, with 8 bases between. CDR1 and CDR2 from the germline V gene are SGHTA and FQGNSA. The CDR3 is 13 residues long. The CDR3 loop is CASSPRITGELFF. The CDR3 nucleotides are TGTGCCAGCAGCCCGAGGATCACCGGGGAGCTGTTTTTT. The full variable domain, its missing parts supplied by reference TRBV7-2 and TRBJ2-2, is GAGVSQSPSNKVTEKGKDVELRCDPISGHTALYWYRQSLGQGLEFLIYFQGNSAPDKSGLPSDRFSAERTGGSVSTLTIQRTQQEDSAVYLCASSPRITGELFFGEGSRLTVL.

The chain uses TRBV28 and TRBJ1-2; D is unclear. Trimming left V 3 bases short and J 3 bases short, with 5 bases between. CDR1 is MDHEN, CDR2 SYDVKM, per germline. CDR3 length: 12 residues. The CDR3 protein is CASSLIDYGYTF. In nucleotides, the CDR3 is TGTGCCAGCAGTTTGATAGACTATGGCTACACCTTC.